These 15 T cell receptor beta chains originate from one sample sequenced in a study of blood T cell repertoires in COVID-19. The table came from immunoSEQ multiplex PCR; TCRdb's copy has only in-frame clones and leaves some out. This sample has 110,000 to 150,000 clones, with approximately 86% found just once. Sequencing input: peripheral blood. Source of these receptors: a human donor in a cohort sampled during active COVID-19.

This sequence joins TRBV4-2 and TRBJ2-2, with D possibly being TRBD1 (7 bases). Trimming shortened V by 0 bases and J by 5 bases, and 13 bases separated the two germline ends. Per germline, CDR1 LGHNA and CDR2 YNFKEQ. This CDR3 has 16 residues. For the CDR3, the DNA is TGTGCCAGCAGCCAAGATGGGCAGGGGGGAACCGGGGAGCTGTTTTTT. As protein: CASSQDGQGGTGELFF.

J is TRBJ2-5 and V is TRBV9; 10 nucleotides agree with TRBD2. The V and J ends lost 2 bases and 9 bases, in that order; junction bases with no gene match: 4. This CDR3 region has 13 residues. CDR1 is SGDLS, CDR2 YYNGEE, per germline. DNA of the CDR3: TGTGCCAGCAGCGTGGTAGCGGGAGGAGCCCAGTACTTC. Its translation is CASSVVAGGAQYF.

This clone appeared once. The chain recombines TRBV5-1 with TRBJ2-1, with TRBD1 identical over 8 bases. The trim removed 2 bases at V and 7 bases at J, leaving 8 bases unmatched. This CDR3 is 15 amino acids long. Germline V gene data show CDR1 as SGHRS and CDR2 as YFSETQ. CDR3 DNA: TGCGCCAGCAGCTTCCGGACAGGGATAGGAAATGAGCAGTTCTTC. Its protein product is CASSFRTGIGNEQFF.

V and J are TRBV4-1 and TRBJ2-1; TRBD2 matches 12 bases. The CDR3 runs to 16 residues. CDR1 MGHRA and CDR2 YSYEKL come from the germline V gene. V lost 4 bases to trimming and J lost 8 bases; unmatched junction nucleotides: 9. Here the CDR3 reads CASSPRLAGVKDEQFF. The DNA for the CDR3 is TGCGCCAGCAGCCCAAGACTAGCGGGAGTGAAGGATGAGCAGTTCTTC.

V usage is TRBV4-2 and J usage is TRBJ1-1; 11 bases fit TRBD1. CDR3 length equals 16 residues. J was trimmed by 1 base and V by 3 bases; bases with no gene match: 4. CDR1 and CDR2 from the germline V gene are LGHNA and YNFKEQ. This CDR3 is CASSQGGQGANTEAFF. The CDR3 nucleotides are TGTGCCAGCAGCCAGGGAGGACAGGGGGCGAACACTGAAGCTTTCTTT.

The chain has TRBV19 and TRBJ2-3; possible D gene TRBD1, 5 bases. The CDR3 extends over 16 amino acids. V was pared by 4 bases and J by 4 bases, with 18 bases between. Germline V gene sequence: CDR1 LNHDA, CDR2 SQIVND (reference sequence). The CDR3 nucleotides are TGTGCCAGTAGTAACAGGCAGGTCCCGCTGGCAGATACGCAGTATTTT. Translated: CASSNRQVPLADTQYF. Complete variable domain (other parts from reference TRBV19 and TRBJ2-3): DGGITQSPKYLFRKEGQNVTLSCEQNLNHDAMYWYRQDPGQGLRLIYYSQIVNDFQKGDIAEGYSVSREKKESFPLTVTSAQKNPTAFYLCASSNRQVPLADTQYFGPGTRLTVL.

V is TRBV7-3 and J is TRBJ1-2; the match to TRBD1 covers 7 bases. The CDR3 has 16 residues. Losses at the gene ends were 3 bases for V and 8 bases for J; bases not matched to a gene: 15. Germline CDR1 reads SGHTA; CDR2 reads FQGTGA. The CDR3 nucleotides are TGTGCCAGCAGCTTTTCCCAGGGGGTGCCTGATTCGGGCTACACCTTC. This sequence encodes CASSFSQGVPDSGYTF. Combining the CDR3 with reference TRBV7-3 and TRBJ1-2 gives the whole variable domain GAGVSQTPSNKVTEKGKYVELRCDPISGHTALYWYRQSLGQGPEFLIYFQGTGAADDSGLPNDRFFAVRPEGSVSTLKIQRTERGDSAVYLCASSFSQGVPDSGYTFGSGTRLTVV.

The V call is TRBV28, the J call TRBJ1-1; 7 bases agree with TRBD1. CDR3 length: 16 amino acids. CDR1 and CDR2 (germline): MDHEN, SYDVKM. V lost 9 bases to trimming and J lost 0 bases; unmatched junction nucleotides: 13. CDR3 sequence: CASSIRTGSMNTEAFF. DNA for the CDR3: TGTGCCAGTAGTATTCGGACAGGATCCATGAACACTGAAGCTTTCTTT.

This sequence joins TRBV28 and TRBJ2-3; 7 bases fit TRBD2. After removal of 4 bases from V and 6 bases from J, the junction contained 10 bases not matched to a gene. CDR3 length: 15 residues. The germline gives CDR1 MDHEN, CDR2 SYDVKM. The CDR3 protein is CASSSAGDLRDTQYF. CDR3 bases: TGTGCCAGCAGTTCCGCGGGGGACCTGCGGGATACGCAGTATTTT.

This clone was seen more than once but under ten times. The chain joins TRBV7-3 to TRBJ2-2, with unresolved D. V shed 4 bases and J shed 1 base, with 4 bases lying between them. Germline-derived CDR1 and CDR2 are SGHTA and FQGTGA. The CDR3 totals 13 residues. This chain's CDR3 is CASSSKNTGELFF. CDR3 sequence (DNA): TGTGCCAGCAGCTCTAAGAACACCGGGGAGCTGTTTTTT.

The chain has TRBV21-1 and TRBJ2-3; the table's D call TRBD2 went unverified against the DNA. TRBV21-1 corresponds to a pseudogene. This CDR3 spans 16 amino acids. The CDR3 is CASTPGLAGSTDTQYF. CDR3 bases: TGTGCCAGCACCCCCGGACTAGCGGGGAGCACAGATACGCAGTATTTT.

The rearrangement uses TRBV13 and TRBJ1-1; D not resolved. The CDR3 totals 15 residues. The germline V gene has CDR1 PRHDT and CDR2 FYEKMQ (reference sequence). Between the trimmed V and J ends, which lost 2 bases and 3 bases, there was a span of 13 bases. CDR3 sequence: CASSLSGFGYTEAFF. Written as DNA, the CDR3 is TGTGCCAGCAGCTTATCTGGGTTCGGGTACACTGAAGCTTTCTTT.

The rearrangement links TRBV3-1 (or the pseudogene TRBV3-2) to TRBJ2-5; 9 bases are shared with TRBD1. Per germline, CDR1 LGHDT and CDR2 YNNKEL (reference sequence). The CDR3 is made up of 15 amino acids. V lost 4 bases, J lost 4 bases, and 7 bases stayed unmatched. The CDR3 protein is CASSRGTGQSETQYF. CDR3 DNA sequence: TGTGCCAGCAGCCGGGGGACAGGGCAGTCAGAGACCCAGTACTTC.

CDR3 sequence reads: CASSEEPPGTSGGLIAKNIQYF. The CDR3, as DNA: TGTGCCAGCAGTGAAGAACCCCCAGGGACTAGCGGGGGGTTGATAGCAAAAAACATTCAGTACTTC. The chain carries TRBV2 and TRBJ2-4, with 15 bases matching TRBD2. With 1 base clipped from V and 4 bases from J, the junction kept 17 bases outside the gene matches. Germline CDR1 reads SNHLY; CDR2 reads FYNNEI. This CDR3 region has 22 residues.

The table lists this clone with a few counts. The V gene is TRBV7-8, the J gene TRBJ1-6; D remains unclear. V was clipped by 4 bases and J by 7 bases, with 14 bases between them. The CDR3 extends over 15 amino acids. Germline V gives CDR1 SGHVS, CDR2 FQNEAQ. The CDR3 DNA follows: TGTGCCAGCAGCTCCCCTCCGGGGTTGAATTCACCCCTCCACTTT. Its translation is CASSSPPGLNSPLHF.